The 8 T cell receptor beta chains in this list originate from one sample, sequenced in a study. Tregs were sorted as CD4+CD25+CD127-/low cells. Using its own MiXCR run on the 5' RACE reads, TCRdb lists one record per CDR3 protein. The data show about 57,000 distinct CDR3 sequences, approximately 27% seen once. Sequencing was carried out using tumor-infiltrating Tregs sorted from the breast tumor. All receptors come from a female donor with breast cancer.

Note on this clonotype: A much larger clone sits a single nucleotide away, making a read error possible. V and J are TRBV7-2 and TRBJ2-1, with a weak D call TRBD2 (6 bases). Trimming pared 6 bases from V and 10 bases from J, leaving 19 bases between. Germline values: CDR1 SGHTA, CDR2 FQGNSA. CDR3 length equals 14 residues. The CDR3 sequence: CASRPTPTSLEQFF. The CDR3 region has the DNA TGTGCCAGCAGACCCACCCCGACTAGTCTCGAGCAGTTCTTC.

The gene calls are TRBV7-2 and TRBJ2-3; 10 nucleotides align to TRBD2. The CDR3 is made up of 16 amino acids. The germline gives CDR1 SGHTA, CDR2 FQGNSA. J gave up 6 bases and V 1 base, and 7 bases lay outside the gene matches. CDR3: CASSLVASGSGDTQYF. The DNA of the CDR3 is TGTGCCAGCAGCTTAGTAGCTAGCGGGAGTGGGGATACGCAGTATTTT.

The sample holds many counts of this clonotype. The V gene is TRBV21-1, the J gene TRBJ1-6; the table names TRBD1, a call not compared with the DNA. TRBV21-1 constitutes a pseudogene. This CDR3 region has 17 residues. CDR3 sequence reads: CASSKGRRGAANSPLHF. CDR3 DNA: TGTGCCAGCAGCAAGGGACGAAGAGGGGCGGCTAATTCACCCCTCCACTTT.

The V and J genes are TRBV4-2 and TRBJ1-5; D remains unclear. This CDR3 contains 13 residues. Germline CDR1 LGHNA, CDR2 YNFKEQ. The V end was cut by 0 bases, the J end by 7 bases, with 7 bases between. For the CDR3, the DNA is TGTGCCAGCAGCCAAGAACGGCGCCAGCCCCAGCATTTT. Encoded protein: CASSQERRQPQHF.

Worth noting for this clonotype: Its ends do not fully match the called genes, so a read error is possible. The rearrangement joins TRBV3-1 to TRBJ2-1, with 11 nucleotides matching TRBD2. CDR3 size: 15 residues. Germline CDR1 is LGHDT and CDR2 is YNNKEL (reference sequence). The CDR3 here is CAGSQLAGAGNEQFF. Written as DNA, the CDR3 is TGTGCCGGCAGCCAACTAGCGGGAGCCGGTAATGAGCAGTTCTTC.

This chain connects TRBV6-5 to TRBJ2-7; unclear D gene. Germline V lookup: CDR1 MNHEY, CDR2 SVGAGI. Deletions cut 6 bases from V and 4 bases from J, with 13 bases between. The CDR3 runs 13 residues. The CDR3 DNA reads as TGTGCCAGCAGAAAGGGCAGAGGATACGAGCAGTACTTC. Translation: CASRKGRGYEQYF.

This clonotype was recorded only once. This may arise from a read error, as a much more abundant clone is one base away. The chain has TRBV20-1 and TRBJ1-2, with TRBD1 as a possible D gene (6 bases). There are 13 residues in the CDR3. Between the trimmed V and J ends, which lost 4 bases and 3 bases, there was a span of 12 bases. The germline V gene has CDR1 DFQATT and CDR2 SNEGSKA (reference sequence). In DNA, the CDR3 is TGCAGTGCTAAGGGGAGGGGGGACTATGGCTACACCTTC. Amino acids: CSAKGRGDYGYTF.

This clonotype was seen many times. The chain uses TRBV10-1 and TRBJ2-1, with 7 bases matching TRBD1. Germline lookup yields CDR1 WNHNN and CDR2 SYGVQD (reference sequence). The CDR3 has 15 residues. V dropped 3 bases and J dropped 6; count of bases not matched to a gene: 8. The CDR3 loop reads CASSERQGGSNEQFF. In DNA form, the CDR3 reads TGCGCCAGCAGTGAACGACAGGGTGGAAGCAATGAGCAGTTCTTC.